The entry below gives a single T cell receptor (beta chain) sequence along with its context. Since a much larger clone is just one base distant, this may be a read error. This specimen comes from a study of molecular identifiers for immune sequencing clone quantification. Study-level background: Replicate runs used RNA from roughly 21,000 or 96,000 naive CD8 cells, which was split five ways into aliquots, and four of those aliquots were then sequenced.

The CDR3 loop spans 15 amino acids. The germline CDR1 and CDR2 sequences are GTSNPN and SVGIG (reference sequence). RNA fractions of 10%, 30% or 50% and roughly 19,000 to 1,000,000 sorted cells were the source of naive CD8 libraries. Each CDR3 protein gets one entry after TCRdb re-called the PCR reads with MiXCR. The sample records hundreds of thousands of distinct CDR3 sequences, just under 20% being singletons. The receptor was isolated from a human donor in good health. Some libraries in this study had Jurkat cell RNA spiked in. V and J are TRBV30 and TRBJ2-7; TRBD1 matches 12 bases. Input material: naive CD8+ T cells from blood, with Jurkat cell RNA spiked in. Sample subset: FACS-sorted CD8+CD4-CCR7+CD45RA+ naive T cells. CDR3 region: CAWSPGQGASYEKYF. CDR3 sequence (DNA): TGTGCCTGGAGTCCGGGACAGGGGGCATCCTACGAGAAGTACTTC.